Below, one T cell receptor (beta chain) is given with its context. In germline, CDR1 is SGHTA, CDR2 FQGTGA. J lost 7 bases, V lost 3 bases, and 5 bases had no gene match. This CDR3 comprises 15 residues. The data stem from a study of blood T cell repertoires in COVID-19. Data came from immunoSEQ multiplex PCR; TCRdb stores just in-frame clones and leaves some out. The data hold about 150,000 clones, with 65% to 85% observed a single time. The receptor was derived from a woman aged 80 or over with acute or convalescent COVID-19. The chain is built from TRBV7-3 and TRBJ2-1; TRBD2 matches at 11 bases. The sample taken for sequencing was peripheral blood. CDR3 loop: CASSLGSGRGNEQFF. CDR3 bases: TGTGCCAGCAGCTTGGGTAGCGGGAGGGGGAATGAGCAGTTCTTC.